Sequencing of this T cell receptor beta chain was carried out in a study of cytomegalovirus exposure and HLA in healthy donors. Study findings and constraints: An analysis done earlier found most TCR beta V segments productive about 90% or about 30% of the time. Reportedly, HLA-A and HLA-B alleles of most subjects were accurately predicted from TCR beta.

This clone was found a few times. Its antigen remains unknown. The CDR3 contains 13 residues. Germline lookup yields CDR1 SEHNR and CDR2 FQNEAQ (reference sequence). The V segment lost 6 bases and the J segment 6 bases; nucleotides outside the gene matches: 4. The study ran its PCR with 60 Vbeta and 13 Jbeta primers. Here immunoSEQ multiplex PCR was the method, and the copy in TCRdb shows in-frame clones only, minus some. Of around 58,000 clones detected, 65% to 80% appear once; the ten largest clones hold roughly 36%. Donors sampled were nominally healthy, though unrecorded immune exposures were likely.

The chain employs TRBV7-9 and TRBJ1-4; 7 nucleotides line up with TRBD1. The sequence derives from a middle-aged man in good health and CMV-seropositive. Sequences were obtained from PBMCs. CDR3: CASSRTGDEKLFF. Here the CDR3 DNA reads TGTGCCAGCAGTCGGACAGGAGATGAAAAACTGTTTTTT. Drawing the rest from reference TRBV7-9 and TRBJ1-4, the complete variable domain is DTGVSQNPRHKITKRGQNVTFRCDPISEHNRLYWYRQTLGQGPEFLTYFQNEAQLEKSRLLSDRFSAERPKGSFSTLEIQRTEQGDSAMYLCASSRTGDEKLFFGSGTQLSVL.